The 2 T cell receptor beta chains in this list originate from one sample, sequenced in a study of tumor-infiltrating lymphocytes in primary liver carcinoma. Starting from approximately 500 ng of total RNA, TCR beta cDNA was produced with a primer in the constant region. Libraries for TCR beta were built through three nested multiplex PCR rounds, which together made up a slightly modified ARM-PCR procedure. TRBV1-TRBV30 forward primers and a C-beta reverse primer were used in the first two PCR rounds, which each ran for about 10 cycles. TCRdb itself ran the multiplex PCR reads through MiXCR, one entry per CDR3 protein. This sample has fewer than 350,000 distinct CDR3 sequences, with roughly two thirds found just once. The source of the blood RNA was unsorted whole blood, and germline DNA was extracted as well. The sequenced sample consisted of peripheral blood. These receptors were obtained from a man between 35 and 55 years old with primary liver carcinoma and hepatitis B virus infection.

The chain couples TRBV29-1 to TRBJ2-7; 7 nucleotides align to TRBD2. After removal of 6 bases from V and 0 bases from J, the junction contained 11 bases not matched to a gene. Per germline, CDR1 SQVTM and CDR2 ANQGSEA. The CDR3 runs to 15 residues. This chain's CDR3 is CSVRGSSVNSYEQYF. CDR3 DNA: TGCAGCGTGCGGGGGTCTAGCGTAAACTCCTACGAGCAGTACTTC.

With respect to this clonotype: As the CDR3 is not closed by the conserved phenylalanine or tryptophan, this likely results from a read error. The DNA is omitted, as the CDR3 cannot be located on it reliably, and the CDR3 follows TCRdb's listing. The V call is TRBV11-2, the J call TRBJ2-7. CDR1 and CDR2 from the germline V gene are SGHAT and FQNNGV. Termini included, the CDR3 measures 13 amino acids. CDR3 sequence reads: CASSLESFHERYL.